The present T cell receptor (beta chain) was sequenced within a study of blood T cells in healthy people across ages. A sample-barcoded 5' primer and a J-beta primer mix were used in a second PCR of about 7 to 12 cycles. From the 5' RACE reads, TCRdb called clonotypes with MiXCR, one entry per CDR3 protein. Of approximately 2,000,000 distinct CDR3 sequences in the sample, around 42% were seen once. The V and J ends lost 6 bases and 10 bases respectively, with 19 bases between them. Germline lookup yields CDR1 SQVTM and CDR2 ANQGSEA. The CDR3 runs to 13 residues. This clonotype was seen a handful of times.

Sequencing was performed on blood. The chain uses TRBV29-1 and TRBJ2-1; tentative D call: TRBD2 (5 bases). The source is a human donor in good health. The CDR3 DNA is TGCAGCGTGGAGCGGACCATTTCTACAGAGCAGTTCTTC. This translates into CSVERTISTEQFF.